These T cell receptor beta chains were read from a single sample in a study of graft-versus-host responses after intestinal transplantation. What these receptors recognize is not known. Sequencing was performed with immunoSEQ multiplex PCR; in TCRdb, only in-frame clones are kept and a portion is missing. The sample gives some 100,000 clones, about nine tenths of which show up once; roughly 6% is in the top ten. Sequencing used unstimulated CD8+ T cells sorted from spleen or lymph node cells, obtained before intestinal transplant. The receptors here all came from a human donor who received an intestinal transplant. CDR3s include the opening cysteine and the closing phenylalanine or tryptophan. The D gene is left open where the match is weak. The listing skips clone size in some rows; elsewhere it reads once, few, many or a size class.

size,J,D,V,CDR3,DNA
NA,TRBJ2-5,TRBD1,TRBV18,CASSPSGTGVLGTDTQYF,TGTGCCAGCTCACCTTCGGGGACAGGGGTGCTTGGAACTGATACCCAGTACTTC
NA,TRBJ2-1,NA,TRBV2,CATSTTSRGSSYNEQFF,TGTGCCACCTCAACTACTTCTAGGGGCAGCTCCTACAATGAGCAGTTCTTC
NA,TRBJ1-2,NA,TRBV6-1,CASSGGPDSYGYTF,TGTGCCAGCAGTGGTGGGCCGGATAGCTATGGCTACACCTTC
NA,TRBJ1-4,NA,TRBV10-1,CASSGSTNEKLFF,TGCGCCAGCAGTGGGTCAACTAATGAAAAACTGTTTTTT
NA,TRBJ1-1,NA,TRBV13,CASSPDGHMNTEAFF,TGTGCCAGCAGCCCAGACGGACACATGAACACTGAAGCTTTCTTT
few,TRBJ1-2,NA,TRBV7-5,CASTPSYGTANGYTF,TGTGCCAGCACCCCATCCTACGGGACGGCAAATGGCTACACCTTC
NA,TRBJ2-7,TRBD1,TRBV6-5,CASSPGDRFFEQYF,TGTGCCAGCAGTCCAGGGGACAGATTCTTCGAGCAGTACTTC
NA,TRBJ2-1,TRBD2,TRBV6-6,CASSPGSGDEQFF,TGTGCCAGCAGCCCCGGGAGCGGGGATGAGCAGTTCTTC
NA,TRBJ2-3,NA,TRBV5-4,CASSLWGTDTQYF,TGTGCCAGCAGCTTGTGGGGTACAGATACGCAGTATTTT
NA,TRBJ2-7,NA,TRBV6-6,CASGLRLMGEQYF,TGTGCCAGCGGACTCCGGTTGATGGGGGAGCAGTACTTC
NA,TRBJ2-2,TRBD2,TRBV6-5,CASSYGLAGDGGELFF,TGTGCCAGCAGTTACGGGCTAGCGGGAGACGGCGGGGAGCTGTTTTTT
NA,TRBJ2-3,NA,TRBV9,CASSVVSGLTDTQYF,TGTGCCAGCAGCGTAGTGTCGGGGCTCACAGATACGCAGTATTTT
NA,TRBJ2-7,NA,TRBV13,CASSQRVTYEQYF,TGTGCCAGCAGCCAAAGGGTAACCTACGAGCAGTACTTC
NA,TRBJ2-5,NA,TRBV6-1,CASSDPGGREETQYF,TGTGCCAGCAGTGACCCAGGGGGACGGGAGGAGACCCAGTACTTC
NA,TRBJ2-7,NA,TRBV7-6,CASSLGGGGNHEQYF,TGTGCCAGCAGCTTAGGGGGAGGGGGAAACCACGAGCAGTACTTC
NA,TRBJ1-1,NA,TRBV5-4,CASSSLGEWNTEAFF,TGTGCCAGCAGTTCCTTGGGCGAGTGGAACACTGAAGCTTTCTTT
once,TRBJ2-3,NA,TRBV7-3,CASTGTDTQYF,TGTGCCAGCACTGGCACAGATACGCAGTATTTT